Listed below are T cell receptor beta chains from one sample, sequenced in a study of control samples from healthy donors and cancer patients. This table comes from immunoSEQ multiplex PCR, and its TCRdb copy is limited to in-frame clones, with some not included. The sample has about 130,000 clones, 75% to 95% seen once. Sequencing was performed on blood. The source is a man aged 40-49 years in good health. Each CDR3 is given with its conserved first and last residue. The D gene is left open where the match is weak. Size tells how often a clone was seen (once, few, many) or the class of an expanded clone, and some rows leave it out.

d_call	v_call	clone_size	j_call	cdr3_aa	cdr3_nt
TRBD2	TRBV5-1	.	TRBJ2-1	CASRSGGSYNEQFF	TGCGCCAGCAGATCGGGGGGCTCCTACAATGAGCAGTTCTTC
.	TRBV12-3/TRBV12-4	.	TRBJ1-6	CASSGFNSPLHF	TGTGCCAGCAGTGGATTTAATTCACCCCTCCACTTT
TRBD1	TRBV7-7	.	TRBJ2-5	CASSVDRAVETQYF	TGTGCTAGCAGCGTGGACAGGGCGGTAGAGACCCAGTACTTC
TRBD1	TRBV29-1	.	TRBJ2-3	CSVEVTGVTDTQYF	TGCAGCGTTGAGGTTACAGGGGTGACAGATACGCAGTATTTT
.	TRBV20-1	.	TRBJ2-4	CSASRAGQAKNIQYF	TGCAGTGCTAGTCGAGCGGGCCAGGCCAAAAACATTCAGTACTTC
.	TRBV29-1	.	TRBJ1-5	CSVVGYSEGYSNQPQHF	TGCAGCGTTGTGGGGTACAGTGAGGGGTATAGCAATCAGCCCCAGCATTTT
TRBD2	TRBV20-1	once	TRBJ2-7	CSASGTSGGSSYEQYF	TGCAGTGCTAGTGGGACTAGCGGGGGAAGCTCCTACGAGCAGTACTTC
.	TRBV30	once	TRBJ2-1	CAWSVGGTPRYDEQFF	TGTGCCTGGAGTGTTGGGGGCACACCAAGATACGATGAGCAGTTCTTC
.	TRBV27	.	TRBJ1-6	CASSITTQIDNSPLHF	TGTGCCAGCAGTATAACGACCCAGATCGACAATTCACCCCTCCACTTT
.	TRBV19	.	TRBJ2-1	CASSMAGGLFTEQFF	TGTGCCAGTAGTATGGCTGGGGGGCTTTTCACTGAGCAGTTCTTC